This T cell receptor (beta chain) was captured by sequencing in a study of cytomegalovirus exposure and HLA in healthy donors. Study-wide context: The Caucasian-associated ancestry cluster contained about 80% of the approximately 430 genotyped donors.

The germline V and J ends were trimmed by 4 bases and 6 bases, with 15 bases remaining between them. The germline gives CDR1 SGHDN, CDR2 FVKESK. The CDR3 loop spans 14 amino acids. The study ran its PCR with 60 Vbeta and 13 Jbeta primers. Sequencing was performed with immunoSEQ multiplex PCR; in TCRdb, only in-frame clones are kept and a portion is missing. The data contain about 120,000 clones, 65% to 80% of them singletons. Those who donated were healthy bone marrow donors. The chain links TRBV14 to TRBJ1-2; D is possibly TRBD1 (5 bases). Specimen: PBMCs. This receptor was obtained from a female donor in good health and CMV-seronegative. CDR3 loop: CASSPRVRGNGYTF. In DNA, the CDR3 is TGTGCCAGCAGCCCCAGGGTTCGGGGGAATGGCTACACCTTC.